Sequencing of this TCR beta chain was carried out in a study of shared clonotypes between healthy human individuals. Repertoires were generated with immunoSEQ multiplex PCR, while TCRdb's copy carries only in-frame clones and drops some. The sample contains about 2.4 million clones, roughly nine tenths of which appear only once. This CDR3 has 14 residues. Germline CDR1 is LGHNT and CDR2 is FRNRAP. Trimming removed 0 bases from V and 6 bases from J, with 8 bases in between. The V gene is TRBV12-5, the J gene TRBJ2-2, with unresolved D. The sequencing sample was made of naive CD4+ T cells sorted from blood. As for subset: CD45RA+ positively selected. The clonotype originates from a man in his late teens or twenties in good health. The CDR3 nucleotides are TGTGCTAGTGGTTTGGTACTCCCGGCCGGGGAGCTGTTTTTT. Amino acid sequence: CASGLVLPAGELFF.